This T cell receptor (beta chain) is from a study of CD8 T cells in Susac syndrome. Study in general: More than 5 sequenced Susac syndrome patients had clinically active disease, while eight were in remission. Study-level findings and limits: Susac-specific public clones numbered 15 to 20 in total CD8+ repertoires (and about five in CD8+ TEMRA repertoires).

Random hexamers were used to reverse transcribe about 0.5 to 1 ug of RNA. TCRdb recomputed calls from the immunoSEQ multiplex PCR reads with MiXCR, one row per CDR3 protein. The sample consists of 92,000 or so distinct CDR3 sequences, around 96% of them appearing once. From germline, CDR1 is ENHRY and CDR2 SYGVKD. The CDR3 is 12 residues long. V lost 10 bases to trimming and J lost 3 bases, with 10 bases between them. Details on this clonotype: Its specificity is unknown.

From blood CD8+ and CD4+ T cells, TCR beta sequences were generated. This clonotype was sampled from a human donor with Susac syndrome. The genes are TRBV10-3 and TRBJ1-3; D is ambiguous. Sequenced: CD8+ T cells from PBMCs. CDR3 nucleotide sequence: TGTGCCACCCGCGGGGATGGAAACACCATATATTTT. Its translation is CATRGDGNTIYF.